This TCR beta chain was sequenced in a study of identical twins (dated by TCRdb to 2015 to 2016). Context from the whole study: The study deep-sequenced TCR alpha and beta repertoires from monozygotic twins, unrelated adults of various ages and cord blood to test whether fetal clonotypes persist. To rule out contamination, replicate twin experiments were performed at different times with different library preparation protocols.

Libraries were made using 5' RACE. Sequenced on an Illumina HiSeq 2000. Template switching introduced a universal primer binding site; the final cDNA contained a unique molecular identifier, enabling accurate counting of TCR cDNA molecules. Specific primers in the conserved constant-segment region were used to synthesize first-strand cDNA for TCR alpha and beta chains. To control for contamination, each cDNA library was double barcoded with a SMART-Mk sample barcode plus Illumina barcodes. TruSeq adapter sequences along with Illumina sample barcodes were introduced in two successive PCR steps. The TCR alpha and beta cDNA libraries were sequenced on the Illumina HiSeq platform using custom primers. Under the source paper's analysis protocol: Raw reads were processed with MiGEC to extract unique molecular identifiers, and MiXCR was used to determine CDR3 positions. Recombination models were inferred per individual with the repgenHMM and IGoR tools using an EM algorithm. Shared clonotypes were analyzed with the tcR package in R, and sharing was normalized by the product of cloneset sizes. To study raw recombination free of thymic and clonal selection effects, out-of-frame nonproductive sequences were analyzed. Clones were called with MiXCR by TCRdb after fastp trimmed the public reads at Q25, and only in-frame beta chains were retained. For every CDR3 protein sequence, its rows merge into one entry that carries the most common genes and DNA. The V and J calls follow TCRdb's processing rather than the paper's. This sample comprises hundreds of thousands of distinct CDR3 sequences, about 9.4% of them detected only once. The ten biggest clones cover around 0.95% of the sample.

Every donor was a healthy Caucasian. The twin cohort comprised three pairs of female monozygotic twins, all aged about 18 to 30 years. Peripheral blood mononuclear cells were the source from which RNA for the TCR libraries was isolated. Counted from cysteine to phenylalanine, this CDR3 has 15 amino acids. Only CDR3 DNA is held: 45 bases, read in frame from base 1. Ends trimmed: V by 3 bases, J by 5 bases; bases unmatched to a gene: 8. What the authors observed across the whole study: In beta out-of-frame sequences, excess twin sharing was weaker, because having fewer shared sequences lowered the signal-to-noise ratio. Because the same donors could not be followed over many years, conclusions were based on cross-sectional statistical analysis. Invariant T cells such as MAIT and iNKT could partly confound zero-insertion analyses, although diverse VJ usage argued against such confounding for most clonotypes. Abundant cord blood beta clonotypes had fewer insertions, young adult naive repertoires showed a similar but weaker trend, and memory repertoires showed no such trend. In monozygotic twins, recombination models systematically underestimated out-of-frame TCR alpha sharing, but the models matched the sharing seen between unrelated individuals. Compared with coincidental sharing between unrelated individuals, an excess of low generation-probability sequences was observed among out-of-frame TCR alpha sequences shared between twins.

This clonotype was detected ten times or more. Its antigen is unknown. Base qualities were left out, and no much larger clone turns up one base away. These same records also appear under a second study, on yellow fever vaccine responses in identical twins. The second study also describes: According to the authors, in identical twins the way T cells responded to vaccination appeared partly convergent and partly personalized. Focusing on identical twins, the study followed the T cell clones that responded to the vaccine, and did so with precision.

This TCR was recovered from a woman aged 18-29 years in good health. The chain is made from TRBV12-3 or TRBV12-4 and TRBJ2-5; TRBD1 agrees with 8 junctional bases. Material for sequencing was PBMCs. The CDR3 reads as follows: CASSFEAGGRETQYF. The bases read TGTGCCAGCAGTTTCGAAGCAGGGGGCCGGGAGACCCAGTACTTC.